This T cell receptor beta chain was observed in a study of sequential checkpoint blockade in melanoma. Treatment given: randomized to nivolumab then ipilimumab (arm A) or the reverse (arm B). The data were produced by immunoSEQ multiplex PCR, yet TCRdb's version contains in-frame clones alone and is incomplete. The repertoire holds some 19,000 clones, with 55% to 70% as singletons. Trimming took 4 bases from V and 6 from J; bases not matched to a gene: 6. There are 15 residues in the CDR3. In germline, CDR1 is SGDLS, CDR2 YYNGEE. This chain uses TRBV9 with TRBJ2-1, with 11 bases fitting TRBD1. The receptor comes from a human donor with melanoma. Sequencing was performed on CD8+ T cells sorted from blood (inferred from file names), taken from a patient given nivolumab and ipilimumab in sequence. CDR3 nucleotide sequence: TGTGCCAGCAGCACGACCGGGACAGGGGGCAATGAGCAGTTCTTC. Its translation is CASSTTGTGGNEQFF.